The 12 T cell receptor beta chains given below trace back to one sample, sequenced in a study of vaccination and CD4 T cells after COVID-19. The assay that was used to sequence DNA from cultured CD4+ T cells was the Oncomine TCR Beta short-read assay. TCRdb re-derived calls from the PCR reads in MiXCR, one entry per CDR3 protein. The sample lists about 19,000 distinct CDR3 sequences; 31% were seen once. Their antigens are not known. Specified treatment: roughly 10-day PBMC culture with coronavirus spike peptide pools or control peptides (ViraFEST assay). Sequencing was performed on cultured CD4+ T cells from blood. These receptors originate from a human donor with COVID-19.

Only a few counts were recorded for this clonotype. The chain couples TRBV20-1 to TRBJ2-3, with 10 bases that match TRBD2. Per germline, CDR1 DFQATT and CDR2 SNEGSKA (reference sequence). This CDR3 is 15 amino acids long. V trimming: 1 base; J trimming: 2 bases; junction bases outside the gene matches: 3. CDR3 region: CSARALAGATDTQYF. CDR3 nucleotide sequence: TGCAGTGCTAGAGCGCTAGCGGGGGCCACAGATACGCAGTATTTT.

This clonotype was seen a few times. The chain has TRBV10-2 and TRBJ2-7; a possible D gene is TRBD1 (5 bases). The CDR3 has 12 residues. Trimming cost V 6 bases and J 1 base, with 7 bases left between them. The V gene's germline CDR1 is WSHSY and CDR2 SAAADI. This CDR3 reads CASRDISYEQYF. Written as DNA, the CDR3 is TGCGCCAGCAGGGACATTTCCTACGAGCAGTACTTC.

CDR3 residues: CASSFLGGSRSYEQYF. CDR3 DNA: TGTGCCAGCAGCTTCTTAGGAGGGTCGAGGTCCTACGAGCAGTACTTC. The rearrangement links TRBV7-9 to TRBJ2-7, with TRBD2 as a possible D gene (6 bases). Between the trimmed V and J ends, which lost 3 bases and 1 base, there was a span of 16 bases. The length of the CDR3 is 16 residues. Germline V CDR1 and CDR2: SEHNR, FQNEAQ (reference sequence).

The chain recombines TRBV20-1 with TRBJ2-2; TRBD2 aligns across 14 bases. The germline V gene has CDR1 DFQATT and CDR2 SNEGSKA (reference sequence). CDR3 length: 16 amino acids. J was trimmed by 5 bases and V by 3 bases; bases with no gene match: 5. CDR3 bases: TGCAGTGCTAGGGACCGGACTAGCGGGGGGACCGGGGAGCTGTTTTTT. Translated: CSARDRTSGGTGELFF.

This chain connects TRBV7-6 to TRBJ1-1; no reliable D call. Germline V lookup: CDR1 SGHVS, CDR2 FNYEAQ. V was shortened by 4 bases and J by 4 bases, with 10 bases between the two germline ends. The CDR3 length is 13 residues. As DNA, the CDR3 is TGTGCCAGCAGCTCGGGGTTGGGCACTGAAGCTTTCTTT. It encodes CASSSGLGTEAFF.

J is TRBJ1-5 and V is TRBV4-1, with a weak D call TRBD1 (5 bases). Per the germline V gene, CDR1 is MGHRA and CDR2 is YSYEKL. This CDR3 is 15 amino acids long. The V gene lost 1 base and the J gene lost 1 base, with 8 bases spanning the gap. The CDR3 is CASSQAWDSNQPQHF. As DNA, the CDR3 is TGCGCCAGCAGCCAAGCATGGGACAGCAATCAGCCCCAGCATTTT.

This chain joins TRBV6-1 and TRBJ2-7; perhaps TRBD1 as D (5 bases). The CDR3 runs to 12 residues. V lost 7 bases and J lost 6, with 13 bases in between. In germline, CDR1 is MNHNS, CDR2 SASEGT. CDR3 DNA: TGTGCCAGCACCTCTGGGGCTCTCGAGCAGTACTTC. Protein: CASTSGALEQYF.

The chain's CDR3 is CASSNLQESYGYTF. The CDR3 nucleotides read TGTGCCAGCAGCAACCTACAGGAATCCTATGGCTACACCTTC. The J gene is TRBJ1-2, the V gene TRBV12-3 or TRBV12-4; possibly TRBD1 for D (5 bases). The CDR3 covers 14 residues. Between the trimmed V and J ends, which lost 6 bases and 4 bases, there was a span of 15 bases.

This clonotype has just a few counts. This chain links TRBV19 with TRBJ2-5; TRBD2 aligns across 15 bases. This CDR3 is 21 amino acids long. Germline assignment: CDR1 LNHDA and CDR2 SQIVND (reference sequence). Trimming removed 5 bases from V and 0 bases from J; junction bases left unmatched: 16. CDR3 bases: TGTGCCAGTAGTGCGTATAGGATCGGGACTAGCGGGGGGTTTTACCAAGAGACCCAGTACTTC. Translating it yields CASSAYRIGTSGGFYQETQYF.

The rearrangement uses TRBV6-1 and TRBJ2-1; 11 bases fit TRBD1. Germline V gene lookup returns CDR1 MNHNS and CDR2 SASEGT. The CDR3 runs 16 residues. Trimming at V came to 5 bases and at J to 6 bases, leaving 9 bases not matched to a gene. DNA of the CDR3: TGTGCCAGCAGTCACCTCGGGACAGGGGGAAGCAATGAGCAGTTCTTC. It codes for CASSHLGTGGSNEQFF.

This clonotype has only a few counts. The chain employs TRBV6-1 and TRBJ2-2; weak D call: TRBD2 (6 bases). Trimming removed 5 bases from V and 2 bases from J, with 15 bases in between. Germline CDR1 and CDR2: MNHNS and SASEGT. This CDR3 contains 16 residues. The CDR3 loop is CASSQLGGANTGELFF. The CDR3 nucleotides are TGTGCCAGCAGTCAATTGGGCGGGGCCAACACCGGGGAGCTGTTTTTT.

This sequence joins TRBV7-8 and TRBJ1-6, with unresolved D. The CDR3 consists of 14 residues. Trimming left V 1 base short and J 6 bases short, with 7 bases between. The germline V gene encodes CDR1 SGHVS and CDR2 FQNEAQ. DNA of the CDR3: TGTGCCAGCAGCTTAGTACCGCTTAATTCACCCCTCCACTTT. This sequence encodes CASSLVPLNSPLHF.